The clone carrying this TCR beta chain has just a few counts. The antigen is unknown. This sample was taken from a study of T cell repertoires in cytomegalovirus infection. As for the study in general: CMV epitopes used comprised recently identified HLA-C-restricted ones and well-studied HLA-B-restricted ones. Overall study results and limits: Accumulated public TCR beta family frequency recognized individuals carrying CMV together with the relevant HLA.

TCRdb ran MiXCR on the reads and lists one entry per CDR3 protein. Of some 500,000 distinct CDR3 sequences listed, 30% to 40% are singletons. V lost 3 bases and J 0 bases, leaving 5 bases between the germline ends. Looked up from germline, CDR1 is KGHDR and CDR2 is SFDVKD. The CDR3 is made up of 14 amino acids. Material: cultured PBMCs, obtained from culture after CMV antigen stimulation. This TCR was sampled from a human donor in good health (CMV status not recorded). Some clones in this sample may be carry-over from other donors' samples. The chain has TRBV24-1 and TRBJ1-3; D remains ambiguous. CDR3 in DNA: TGTGCCACCAGTGATCAGAGCTCTGGAAACACCATATATTTT. This gives the protein CATSDQSSGNTIYF.